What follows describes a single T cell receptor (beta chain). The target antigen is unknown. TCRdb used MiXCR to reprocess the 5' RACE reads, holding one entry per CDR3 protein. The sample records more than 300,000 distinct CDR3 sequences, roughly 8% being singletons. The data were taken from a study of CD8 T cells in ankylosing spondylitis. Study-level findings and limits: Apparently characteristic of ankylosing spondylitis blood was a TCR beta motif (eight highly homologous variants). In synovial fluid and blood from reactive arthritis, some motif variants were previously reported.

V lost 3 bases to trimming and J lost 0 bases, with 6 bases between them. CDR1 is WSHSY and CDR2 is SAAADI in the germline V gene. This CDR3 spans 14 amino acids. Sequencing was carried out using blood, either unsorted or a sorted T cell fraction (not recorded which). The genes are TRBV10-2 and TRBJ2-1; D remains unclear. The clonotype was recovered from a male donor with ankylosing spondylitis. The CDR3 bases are TGCGCCAGCAGTGATCCGGGCTCCTACAATGAGCAGTTCTTC. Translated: CASSDPGSYNEQFF.